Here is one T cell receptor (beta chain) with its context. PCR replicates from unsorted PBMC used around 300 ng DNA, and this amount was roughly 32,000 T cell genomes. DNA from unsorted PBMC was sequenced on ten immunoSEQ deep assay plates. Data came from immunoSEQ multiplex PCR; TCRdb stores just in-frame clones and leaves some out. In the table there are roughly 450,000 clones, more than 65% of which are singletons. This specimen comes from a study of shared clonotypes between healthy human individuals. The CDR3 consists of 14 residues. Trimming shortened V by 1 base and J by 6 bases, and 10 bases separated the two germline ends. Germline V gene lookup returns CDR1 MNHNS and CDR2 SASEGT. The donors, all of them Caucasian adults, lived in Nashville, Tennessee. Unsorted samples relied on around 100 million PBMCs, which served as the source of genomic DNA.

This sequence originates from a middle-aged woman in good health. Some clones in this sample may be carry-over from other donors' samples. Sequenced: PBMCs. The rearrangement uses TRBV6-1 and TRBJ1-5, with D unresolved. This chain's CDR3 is CASSEGRISQPQHF. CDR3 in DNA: TGTGCCAGCAGTGAAGGGAGGATTAGTCAGCCCCAGCATTTT.